The 32 T cell receptor beta chains below all came from one sample that was sequenced in a study of T cell responses to AZD1222 COVID-19 vaccine. Only in-frame clones appear in the TCRdb table, and some are missing; sequencing was by immunoSEQ multiplex PCR. Counted here are some 100,000 clones, approximately 87% occurring once; the ten biggest clones make up about 16%. The sequencing used peripheral blood, collected on day 0 of AZD1222 vaccination. Receptors were obtained from an adult in good health.

The chain uses TRBV2 and TRBJ1-1; D gene uncertain. CDR1 SNHLY and CDR2 FYNNEI come from the germline V gene. V was pared by 3 bases and J by 4 bases, with 9 bases between. The CDR3 consists of 13 residues. DNA of the CDR3: TGTGCCAGCAGTGACAGATGGGGCACTGAAGCTTTCTTT. Amino acids: CASSDRWGTEAFF.

V is TRBV15 and J is TRBJ1-1, with D unresolved. The length of the CDR3 is 13 residues. The germline V and J ends were trimmed by 9 bases and 4 bases, with 15 bases remaining between them. Per germline, CDR1 LNHNV and CDR2 YYDKDF (reference sequence). CDR3 nucleotide sequence: TGTGCCACAGACCGGGGAGTAGGCACTGAAGCTTTCTTT. Translation gives CATDRGVGTEAFF. Filled out from reference TRBV15 and TRBJ1-1, the complete variable domain reads DAMVIQNPRYQVTQFGKPVTLSCSQTLNHNVMYWYQQKSSQAPKLLFHYYDKDFNNEADTPDNFQSRRPNTSFCFLDIRSPGLGDTAMYLCATDRGVGTEAFFGQGTRLTVV.

The chain is built from TRBV28 and TRBJ2-7, with D unresolved. V was shortened by 6 bases and J by 2 bases, with 11 bases between the two germline ends. This CDR3 is built from 13 residues. Germline CDR1 MDHEN, CDR2 SYDVKM. CDR3 in amino acids: CASSLSGTYEQYF. The CDR3 DNA sequence: TGTGCCAGCAGCCTGTCCGGTACCTACGAGCAGTACTTC.

CDR3 coding DNA: TGTGCCAGCAATCTCAGGGGGTCCTACGAGCAGTACTTC. The encoded protein is CASNLRGSYEQYF. This chain connects TRBV2 to TRBJ2-7; 7 nucleotides agree with TRBD1. Germline trimming cut 7 bases from V and 1 base from J; bases unmatched to any gene: 4. The length of the CDR3 is 13 residues. Germline V lookup: CDR1 SNHLY, CDR2 FYNNEI.

In DNA form, the CDR3 reads TGTGCCAGCAGCTTGGACACTAACTATGGCTACACCTTC. Its translation: CASSLDTNYGYTF. V usage is TRBV5-4 and J usage is TRBJ1-2; D gene unclear. The V gene lost 0 bases and the J gene lost 0 bases, with 3 bases spanning the gap. Germline V CDR1 and CDR2: SGHNT, YYREEE (reference sequence). The CDR3 is made up of 13 amino acids.

V and J are TRBV18 and TRBJ1-5; 9 bases match TRBD1. The CDR3 has 16 amino acids. Germline values: CDR1 KGHSH, CDR2 LQKENI. J lost 4 bases, V lost 3 bases, and 7 bases had no gene match. DNA for the CDR3: TGTGCCAGCTCACCCACGACAGGGGGAATAAATCAGCCCCAGCATTTT. The encoded protein is CASSPTTGGINQPQHF. The complete variable domain, with remaining parts taken from reference TRBV18 and TRBJ1-5, reads NAGVMQNPRHLVRRRGQEARLRCSPMKGHSHVYWYRQLPEEGLKFMVYLQKENIIDESGMPKERFSAEFPKEGPSILRIQQVVRGDSAAYFCASSPTTGGINQPQHFGDGTRLSIL.

J is TRBJ2-3 and V is TRBV10-1, with a possible D match to TRBD1 (6 bases). Trimming removed 6 bases from V and 1 base from J, with 17 bases in between. CDR1 and CDR2 from the germline V gene are WNHNN and SYGVQD (reference sequence). The length of the CDR3 is 16 residues. CDR3 loop: CASSDSRQVRTDTQYF. DNA for the CDR3: TGCGCCAGCAGCGACTCCCGACAGGTCCGCACAGATACGCAGTATTTT.

CDR3 in DNA: TGTGCCAGCAGCGTTAGCGCCAACAATGAGCAGTTCTTC. The encoded protein is CASSVSANNEQFF. The J gene is TRBJ2-1, the V gene TRBV9; tentative D call: TRBD2 (5 bases). Trimming cost V 2 bases and J 5 bases, with 8 bases left between them. Germline V lookup: CDR1 SGDLS, CDR2 YYNGEE. The CDR3 spans 13 residues.

This chain uses TRBV7-9 with TRBJ1-5, with D possibly being TRBD1 (5 bases). V was cut by 5 bases and J by 4 bases, with 15 bases left in between. The V gene's germline CDR1 is SEHNR and CDR2 FQNEAQ (reference sequence). The CDR3 runs to 15 residues. The CDR3 coding sequence is TGTGCCAGCAGCGCCCGAGGGGATGGGAATCAGCCCCAGCATTTT. Translating gives CASSARGDGNQPQHF.

This chain uses TRBV25-1 with TRBJ2-3, with 7 bases identical to TRBD1. The germline V gene encodes CDR1 MGHDK and CDR2 SYGVNS. This CDR3 has 16 amino acids. V lost 6 bases, J lost 4 bases, and 13 bases stayed unmatched. CDR3 in amino acids: CASRLPDRVEADTQYF. The CDR3 nucleotides read TGTGCCAGCAGACTACCAGACAGGGTTGAAGCAGATACGCAGTATTTT.

The chain combines TRBV19 with TRBJ1-1; tentatively, D is TRBD1 (5 bases). The V gene's germline CDR1 is LNHDA and CDR2 SQIVND (reference sequence). CDR3 length: 13 residues. V dropped 8 bases and J dropped 6 bases, with 16 bases sitting between them. The CDR3 nucleotides are TGTGCCAGTTCCGCTCCCTGGGGCCCTGAAGCTTTCTTT. It is translated as CASSAPWGPEAFF. The full variable domain, in which reference TRBV19 and TRBJ1-1 provide the parts outside the CDR3, is DGGITQSPKYLFRKEGQNVTLSCEQNLNHDAMYWYRQDPGQGLRLIYYSQIVNDFQKGDIAEGYSVSREKKESFPLTVTSAQKNPTAFYLCASSAPWGPEAFFGQGTRLTVV.

J is TRBJ1-3 and V is TRBV7-9; D remains ambiguous. Germline CDR1 reads SEHNR; CDR2 reads FQNEAQ (reference sequence). The CDR3 consists of 14 residues. The V end was cut by 2 bases, the J end by 2 bases, with 7 bases between. The DNA for the CDR3 is TGTGCCAGCAGCTTACTGAGGCCTGGAAACACCATATATTTT. Translating it yields CASSLLRPGNTIYF.

The chain recombines TRBV4-1 with TRBJ1-4; D is possibly TRBD1 (5 bases). V was pared by 3 bases and J by 13 bases, with 9 bases between. The CDR3 is made up of 11 amino acids. Germline CDR1 MGHRA, CDR2 YSYEKL. The CDR3 DNA is TGCGCCAGCAGCCAGGGACGGCGACTGTTTTTT. It specifies CASSQGRRLFF.

This clone was counted a single time. The chain carries TRBV29-1 and TRBJ2-7, with D hard to call. The germline V and J ends were trimmed by 6 bases and 0 bases, with 15 bases remaining between them. CDR3 length: 14 residues. Germline V lookup: CDR1 SQVTM, CDR2 ANQGSEA. The CDR3 coding sequence is TGCAGCGTCGCCTTTGTGACCCCCTCCTACGAGCAGTACTTC. It yields the protein CSVAFVTPSYEQYF.

The V gene is TRBV2, the J gene TRBJ1-2; 9 bases line up with TRBD1. V lost 7 bases, J lost 8 bases, and 8 bases stayed unmatched. CDR1 SNHLY and CDR2 FYNNEI come from the germline V gene. CDR3 length equals 13 residues. CDR3 sequence reads: CASMGTGREGYTF. The CDR3 DNA reads as TGTGCCAGCATGGGGACAGGGCGGGAGGGCTACACCTTC.

The chain joins TRBV5-6 to TRBJ1-1; D is ambiguous. This CDR3 has 15 amino acids. The germline V gene encodes CDR1 SGHDT and CDR2 YYEEEE. Trimming stripped 0 bases from V and 4 bases from J, with 13 bases between. In DNA, the CDR3 is TGTGCCAGCAGCTTGGGTTTCCCAACGCCCACTGAAGCTTTCTTT. Its translation: CASSLGFPTPTEAFF.

This chain joins TRBV7-9 and TRBJ1-1; D ambiguous. Germline CDR1 reads SEHNR; CDR2 reads FQNEAQ (reference sequence). The V gene lost 1 base and the J gene lost 1 base, with 7 bases spanning the gap. This CDR3 has 14 amino acids. CDR3 nucleotide sequence: TGTGCCAGCAGCTTAGGAATCCCGAACACTGAAGCTTTCTTT. This translates into CASSLGIPNTEAFF.

This chain connects TRBV6-5 to TRBJ1-5; tentatively, D is TRBD1 (6 bases). Germline V lookup: CDR1 MNHEY, CDR2 SVGAGI. Trimming stripped 8 bases from V and 4 bases from J, with 18 bases between. This CDR3 has 15 residues. CDR3 coding DNA: TGTGCCAGCCAAGGACAGCCCCTAGGGAATCAGCCCCAGCATTTT. It is translated as CASQGQPLGNQPQHF.

The rearrangement uses TRBV19 and TRBJ1-4; no reliable D call. The CDR3 is 13 amino acids. Trimming removed 5 bases from V and 5 bases from J, with 9 bases in between. CDR1 and CDR2 (germline): LNHDA, SQIVND (reference sequence). CDR3 DNA: TGTGCCAGTAGTTCCGGGTGGAATGAAAAACTGTTTTTT. It codes for CASSSGWNEKLFF.

The chain joins TRBV7-2 to TRBJ2-1; the D gene is possibly TRBD2 (5 bases). V lost 3 bases and J lost 4, with 13 bases in between. The length of the CDR3 is 15 residues. Germline-derived CDR1 and CDR2 are SGHTA and FQGNSA. The CDR3 DNA reads as TGTGCCAGCAGCTTGGGCGGGCCGGGTTACAATGAGCAGTTCTTC. Its translation: CASSLGGPGYNEQFF.

In its sample, this clone was seen once. The rearrangement links TRBV5-6 to TRBJ1-2; D is possibly TRBD1 (6 bases). The V end lost 4 bases, the J end lost 5 bases, and 12 bases lay between the germline ends. Germline V gene data show CDR1 as SGHDT and CDR2 as YYEEEE. This CDR3 has 13 residues. CDR3 amino acids: CASSDGQTYGYTF. Written as DNA, the CDR3 is TGTGCCAGCAGCGATGGACAGACTTATGGCTACACCTTC.

The chain links TRBV29-1 to TRBJ2-7, with 7 bases fitting TRBD1. The germline V gene has CDR1 SQVTM and CDR2 ANQGSEA. V gave up 6 bases and J gave up 0 bases; unmatched junction bases: 14. This CDR3 comprises 16 residues. The DNA of the CDR3 is TGCAGCGTGACGCGACAAAGACAGGGAAACTCCTACGAGCAGTACTTC. Its translation: CSVTRQRQGNSYEQYF.

The rearrangement links TRBV12-3 or TRBV12-4 to TRBJ1-4; D remains unclear. This CDR3 has 13 residues. V was shortened by 1 base and J by 1 base, with 1 base between the two germline ends. The CDR3 here is CASSLETNEKLFF. CDR3 sequence (DNA): TGTGCCAGCAGTTTAGAAACTAATGAAAAACTGTTTTTT.

The V and J genes are TRBV6-5 and TRBJ1-1, with D hard to call. The germline gives CDR1 MNHEY, CDR2 SVGAGI. Between the trimmed V and J ends, which lost 0 bases and 1 base, there was a span of 12 bases. The CDR3 is 16 residues long. CDR3 in DNA: TGTGCCAGCAGTTACTCAGGAGCCCTGGGGAACACTGAAGCTTTCTTT. This translates into CASSYSGALGNTEAFF.

This clone was counted only a few times. At one end, the junction sequence differs from germline, possibly due to a read error. The chain joins TRBV11-3 to TRBJ1-1; no clear D gene. In germline, CDR1 is SGHNT, CDR2 YENEEA. There are 12 residues in the CDR3. As DNA, the CDR3 is TGTGCCAGTAGCTTAGAGAGGGCTGAAGCTTTCTTT. Translating it yields CASSLERAEAFF.

J is TRBJ1-4 and V is TRBV18; no clear D gene. The CDR3 is 14 residues long. The V end was cut by 0 bases, the J end by 8 bases, with 10 bases between. Germline V gene sequence: CDR1 KGHSH, CDR2 LQKENI. The CDR3 region is CASSPPSGWEKLFF. The DNA for the CDR3 is TGTGCCAGCTCACCACCTTCGGGTTGGGAAAAACTGTTTTTT.

The chain employs TRBV6-2 or TRBV6-3 and TRBJ1-2, with D possibly being TRBD1 (6 bases). In germline, CDR1 is MNHEY, CDR2 SVGEGT. The CDR3 sequence is 13 residues long. The germline V and J ends were trimmed by 0 bases and 8 bases, with 10 bases remaining between them. The CDR3 DNA sequence: TGTGCCAGCAGTTACTCCGGGGGCCGGGGCTACACCTTC. Translation: CASSYSGGRGYTF.

This chain joins TRBV3-1 (or the pseudogene TRBV3-2) and TRBJ2-1; D remains ambiguous. The V gene's germline CDR1 is LGHDT and CDR2 YNNKEL (reference sequence). V lost 2 bases and J 8 bases, leaving 7 bases between the germline ends. The CDR3 is made up of 12 amino acids. The CDR3 DNA reads TGTGCCAGCAGCCAATGGCCAGATGAGCAGTTCTTC. It translates to CASSQWPDEQFF.

Note on this clone: The limits of the CDR3 on the DNA are not certain, so only TCRdb's listed CDR3 is given. The rearrangement links TRBV9 to TRBJ1-1; the D call TRBD1 from the table was never checked on the DNA. The CDR3 contains 15 residues when both ends are counted. Germline V gene sequence: CDR1 SGDLS, CDR2 YYNGEE. The CDR3 reads CASSVEVGQGALVFF.

V is TRBV29-1 and J is TRBJ2-1; a possible D gene is TRBD1 (6 bases). Germline V gives CDR1 SQVTM, CDR2 ANQGSEA. V lost 6 bases to trimming and J lost 6 bases, with 9 bases between them. The CDR3 loop spans 11 amino acids. The chain's CDR3 is CSVQGSNEQFF. The CDR3 nucleotides read TGCAGCGTCCAGGGGTCCAATGAGCAGTTCTTC.

The J gene is TRBJ2-1, the V gene TRBV5-1; 11 bases match TRBD1. The CDR3 totals 14 residues. V was pared by 5 bases and J by 6 bases, with 4 bases of the junction left unmatched. Germline V gene data show CDR1 as SGHRS and CDR2 as YFSETQ. CDR3 loop: CASRIGTGGNEQFF. The CDR3 DNA sequence: TGCGCCAGCAGGATCGGGACAGGGGGCAATGAGCAGTTCTTC. Full variable domain (rest looked up from reference TRBV5-1 and TRBJ2-1): KAGVTQTPRYLIKTRGQQVTLSCSPISGHRSVSWYQQTPGQGLQFLFEYFSETQRNKGNFPGRFSGRQFSNSRSEMNVSTLELGDSALYLCASRIGTGGNEQFFGPGTRLTVL.

The V gene is TRBV15, the J gene TRBJ1-2; 8 bases line up with TRBD1. In germline, CDR1 is LNHNV, CDR2 YYDKDF (reference sequence). With V trimmed by 4 bases and J by 3 bases, 4 bases remained unmatched. CDR3 length: 14 amino acids. CDR3 nucleotide sequence: TGTGCCACCAGCAAACAGACAGGGGACTATGGCTACACCTTC. It specifies CATSKQTGDYGYTF.